This T cell receptor beta chain was sequenced in a study of T-cell memory formation after mild COVID-19. Study-level results: Contracting CD4+ clones were located mainly in CM and EM, and CD8+ clones in EMRA. Whereas later expanders leaned CD4+, clones contracting day 15 to 85 showed a balanced CD4/CD8 makeup.

On this clonotype: The antigen remains undetermined.

The CDR3 spans 15 residues. The V segment lost 4 bases and the J segment 2 bases; nucleotides outside the gene matches: 6. Germline assignment: CDR1 SGHTA and CDR2 FQGNSA. MiXCR was run by TCRdb on the 5' RACE reads, yielding one entry per CDR3 protein. The sample contains around 130,000 distinct CDR3 sequences, 15% to 20% of which appear only once. The TCR sequence derives from a man younger than 35 who had mild COVID-19 (a few samples of this study predate the infection). Cell type and time point are not known. Source material: PBMCs or a T cell subset sorted from them (not recorded which). V is TRBV7-2 and J is TRBJ2-5; TRBD2 agrees at 8 bases. This CDR3 reads CASSSAGGGQETQYF. In DNA form, the CDR3 reads TGTGCCAGCAGCTCCGCGGGGGGCGGACAAGAGACCCAGTACTTC.